The TCR beta chain described here comes from a study of CXCR3-negative and CXCR3-positive naive CD8 T cells (dated by TCRdb to 2018 to 2020). A note on the overall study: In total, some 140 million TRB reads were obtained, which works out to roughly 1.5 +/- 0.3 million reads per library. The TRBV-TRBJ cluster analysis covered naive subsets from about 5 donors and memory cells from 3 donors. Diversity and physicochemical repertoire analyses covered eleven to twelve donors pooled from two independent experiments. Study-level results and caveats: Similar TRBV-TRBJ usage was shown by naive CXCR3-negative and CXCR3-positive cells from the same donor, whereas distinct patterns were shown by memory cells. Both naive subsets had comparably high repertoire diversity, while memory CD8+ T cells had much lower repertoire diversity. CXCR3 expression partially decreased after cryopreservation, so most assays used freshly isolated PBMCs. Compared with CXCR3-negative naive cells, CXCR3-positive naive cells had TRB CDR3s with higher hydrophobicity (lower Kidera factor 4), lower energy, and higher strength and volume indices. Because surface CD5, which is linked to self-reactivity in mice, was comparable between the naive subsets, TCR interaction strength was also inferred from the physicochemical properties of TRB CDR3s.

For every CD8+ T cell subset, under 350,000 cells were flow-sorted straight into RLT lysis buffer, and each subset was sorted in triplicate. To keep memory contaminants out, a stringent definition of naive CD8+ T cells was applied: CD45RO-CCR7+CD27+CD95-. Peripheral blood mononuclear cells were isolated from buffy coats using standard density gradient centrifugation. A FACSAria III was used to flow-sort naive CXCR3-negative and CXCR3-positive CD8+ T cells. Total RNA was extracted from sorted cells with an RNeasy Mini Kit. Taken from the germline V gene, the CDR1 and CDR2 loops are SQVTM and ANQGSEA. The CDR3, from cysteine to phenylalanine, totals 11 residues. The nucleotide record is missing. In the case of this clonotype: It has no known antigen specificity.

Sequencing relied on a NextSeq 550. The Human TCR Profiling Kit (MiLaboratory) was used to prepare UMI-labeled 5' RACE TRB cDNA libraries. cDNA synthesis used the entire amount of extracted RNA, and PCR amplification then used the entire amount of cDNA produced. Libraries were prepared in parallel with an identical number of PCR cycles. Turning to the authors' computational methods: MIGEC and MiXCR extracted about 54,000 +/- 9,700 unique UMI-labeled TRB cDNA molecules per library, requiring at least two reads per UMI. On average, each library contained approximately 40,000 +/- 10,000 functional in-frame TRB CDR3 nucleotide clonotypes without stop codons. After downsampling to 5000 UMI-labeled TRB molecules per sample, diversity metrics such as normalized Shannon-Wiener and Chao1 were calculated in VDJtools. For the central five CDR3 residues, VDJtools calculated physicochemical properties weighted by clonotype size, namely interaction energy, strength, volume and Kidera factor 4. The reads went through TCRdb reprocessing, and each CDR3 protein sequence gets one entry with no DNA. The V and J calls were not made by the authors but by TCRdb's processing. For this sample, the table gives 50,000 to 65,000 distinct CDR3 sequences. The ten biggest clones cover around 4% of the sample.

The V gene is TRBV29-1 and the J gene is TRBJ2-4; TCRdb names TRBD1, which stays unverified in the absence of DNA. Sequencing used naive CXCR3- CD8+ T cells from blood. What the cell subset or site label conveys for this sample: CD45RO-CCR7+CD27+CD95- naive CD8+ T cells lacking CXCR3 (TNR3-). The receptor was isolated from a human donor in good health. Some clones in this sample may be carry-over from other donors' samples. The CDR3 loop reads CSVIQGNIQYF. Here the CDR3 is joined to the reference TRBV29-1 and TRBJ2-4 genes, and the full variable domain is: SAVISQKPSRDICQRGTSLTIQCQVDSQVTMMFWYRQQPGQSLTLIATANQGSEATYESGFVIDKFPISRPNLTFSTLTVSNMSPEDSSIYLCSVIQGNIQYFGAGTRLSVL.